The 3 T cell receptor beta chains reported below all come from one sample, sequenced in a study of siplizumab effects on memory and regulatory T cells. Produced via immunoSEQ multiplex PCR; TCRdb's table is partial and in-frame only. Of over 85,000 clones detected, 93% appear once; the ten largest clones hold over 5%. Sequenced material: CD8+ T cells sorted from blood. The receptors shown here come from a human donor in good health.

This clone was observed a single time. This sequence joins TRBV27 and TRBJ2-7, with D maybe TRBD1 (6 bases). V lost 3 bases to trimming and J lost 3 bases, with 12 bases between them. This CDR3 is 14 amino acids long. Germline lookup yields CDR1 MNHEY and CDR2 SMNVEV (reference sequence). CDR3 coding DNA: TGTGCCAGCAGTTTCTTAGGACAGAGCTACGAGCAGTACTTC. It specifies CASSFLGQSYEQYF.

This chain connects TRBV2 to TRBJ1-4, with D tentatively TRBD1 (5 bases). V was shortened by 8 bases and J by 7 bases, with 8 bases between the two germline ends. The CDR3 has 11 residues. The germline V gene has CDR1 SNHLY and CDR2 FYNNEI. In nucleotides, the CDR3 is TGTGCCAGCTTAGGGGTTGAAAAACTGTTTTTT. Translated: CASLGVEKLFF. Using reference TRBV2 and TRBJ1-4 for the parts outside the CDR3, the full variable domain is EPEVTQTPSHQVTQMGQEVILRCVPISNHLYFYWYRQILGQKVEFLVSFYNNEISEKSEIFDDQFSVERPDGSNFTLKIRSTKLEDSAMYFCASLGVEKLFFGSGTQLSVL.

The chain uses TRBV19 and TRBJ2-7; D call uncertain. V was pared by 2 bases and J by 6 bases, with 11 bases between. This CDR3 has 13 amino acids. Per the germline V gene, CDR1 is LNHDA and CDR2 is SQIVND (reference sequence). The CDR3 coding sequence is TGTGCCAGTAGTATATATATCTTTAGCGAGCAGTACTTC. Amino acids: CASSIYIFSEQYF.